This TCR beta chain stems from a study of blood T cell repertoires in COVID-19. The overall study: There were acute and convalescent COVID-19 samples, and they came from the United States, Italy and Spain. PBMCs, B-cell-depleted T cells, or T cells were the source of the cDNA or gDNA that made up the material.

As processed by the authors: Reference gene primer amplification gave nucleated cell count estimates. Measured with immunoSEQ multiplex PCR; TCRdb has only the in-frame clones, and not every one. That table gives V, J and clone size, and the DNA gave D and trimming. This table has roughly 140,000 clones, approximately 78% appearing once. This TCR was sampled from a woman aged 80 or older with acute or convalescent COVID-19. The source material was peripheral blood.

As DNA, the CDR3 is TGTGCCAGCAGCCCGACAGGGAGGTCCTATAATTCACCCCTCCACTTT. Translation: CASSPTGRSYNSPLHF. The chain couples TRBV7-2 to TRBJ1-6; TRBD1 matches at 7 bases. The CDR3 has 16 residues. V lost 5 bases, J lost 1 base, and 5 bases stayed unmatched. The V gene's germline CDR1 is SGHTA and CDR2 FQGNSA.